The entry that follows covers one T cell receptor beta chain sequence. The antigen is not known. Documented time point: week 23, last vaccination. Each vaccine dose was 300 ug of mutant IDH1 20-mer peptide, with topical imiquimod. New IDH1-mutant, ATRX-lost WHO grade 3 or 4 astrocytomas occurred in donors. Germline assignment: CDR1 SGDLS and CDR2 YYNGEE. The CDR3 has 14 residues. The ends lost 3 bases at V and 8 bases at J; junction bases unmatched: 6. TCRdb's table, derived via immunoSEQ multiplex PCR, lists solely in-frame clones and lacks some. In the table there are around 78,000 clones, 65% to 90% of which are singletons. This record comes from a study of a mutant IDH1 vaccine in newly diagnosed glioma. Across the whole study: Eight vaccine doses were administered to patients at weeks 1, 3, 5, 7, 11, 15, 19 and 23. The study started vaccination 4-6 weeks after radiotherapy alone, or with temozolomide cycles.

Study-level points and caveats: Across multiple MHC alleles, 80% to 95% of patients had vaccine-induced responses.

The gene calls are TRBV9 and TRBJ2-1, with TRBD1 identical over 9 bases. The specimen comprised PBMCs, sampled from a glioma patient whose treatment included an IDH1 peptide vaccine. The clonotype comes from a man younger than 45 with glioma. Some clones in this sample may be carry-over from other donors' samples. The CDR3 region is CASSAGTGRYEQFF. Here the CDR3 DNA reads TGTGCCAGCAGCGCCGGGACAGGGCGGTATGAGCAGTTCTTC.